The 29 T cell receptor beta chains presented below share a single source sample, sequenced in a study of OX40 agonist ivuxolimab in advanced cancers. Sequenced by immunoSEQ multiplex PCR; TCRdb stores in-frame clones only, minus some. Of tens of thousands of clones listed, more than 85% are singletons. The sample in question was CD4+ or CD8+ T cells sorted from blood, obtained in a trial of the OX40 agonist ivuxolimab. The receptors stem from an adult with an advanced solid tumor such as melanoma, head and neck, liver or kidney cancer.

This clone was picked up one time. This chain uses TRBV7-3 with TRBJ2-3; a possible D gene is TRBD2 (6 bases). Trimming removed 5 bases from V and 8 bases from J, with 20 bases in between. The length of the CDR3 is 15 residues. Germline lookup yields CDR1 SGHTA and CDR2 FQGTGA. The CDR3 nucleotides are TGTGCCAGCAGCGTCCAACGGCGGGAAGCAGCTACGCAGTATTTT. Its translation: CASSVQRREAATQYF.

The chain uses TRBV5-6 and TRBJ2-5; D may match TRBD1 or TRBD2 (5 bases each). V was clipped by 2 bases and J by 9 bases, with 26 bases between them. Germline assignment: CDR1 SGHDT and CDR2 YYEEEE. The CDR3 contains 17 residues. The CDR3 protein is CASSFRSTGTATTAQYF. CDR3 nucleotide sequence: TGTGCCAGCAGCTTTCGTTCCACCGGGACGGCCACCACGGCCCAGTACTTC.

The chain combines TRBV12-2 with TRBJ2-7; no DNA check was done on the table's D call, TRBD1. TRBV12-2 is a listed pseudogene. The CDR3 sequence is 19 residues long. The CDR3 reads CASRLFIGQGAYYSYEQYF. Here the CDR3 DNA reads TGTGCAAGTCGCTTATTCATAGGACAGGGGGCGTATTATTCCTACGAGCAGTACTTC.

The chain combines TRBV27 with TRBJ2-1; 12 bases line up with TRBD2. Germline-derived CDR1 and CDR2 are MNHEY and SMNVEV (reference sequence). The CDR3 consists of 17 residues. With V trimmed by 3 bases and J by 2 bases, 5 bases remained unmatched. CDR3 in DNA: TGTGCCAGCAGTTTTTATGGACTAGCGGGAACCTACAATGAGCAGTTCTTC. It encodes CASSFYGLAGTYNEQFF.

The gene calls are TRBV7-2 and TRBJ2-1; 11 bases fit TRBD2. The V gene end was trimmed by 4 bases and the J gene end by 6 bases; junction bases not matched to a gene: 8. Germline CDR1 reads SGHTA; CDR2 reads FQGNSA. This CDR3 has 16 amino acids. CDR3 sequence reads: CASSSKTSGMFNEQFF. The DNA for the CDR3 is TGTGCCAGCAGCTCTAAGACTAGCGGGATGTTCAATGAGCAGTTCTTC.

This chain joins TRBV28 and TRBJ2-7; TRBD1 agrees at 8 bases. With V trimmed by 3 bases and J by 7 bases, 8 bases remained unmatched. The CDR3 extends over 14 amino acids. In germline, CDR1 is MDHEN, CDR2 SYDVKM. The CDR3 protein is CASSLGSGGREQYF. DNA of the CDR3: TGTGCCAGCAGTTTGGGGTCAGGGGGCCGGGAGCAGTACTTC.

The CDR3 sequence is CASSLGLASRPSSYNEQFF. Written as DNA, the CDR3 is TGTGCCAGCAGCTTAGGTCTAGCGTCCCGTCCTAGCTCCTACAATGAGCAGTTCTTC. This chain uses TRBV11-3 with TRBJ2-1, with D possibly matching TRBD2 (6 bases). Germline V lookup: CDR1 SGHNT, CDR2 YENEEA. Trimming stripped 1 base from V and 0 bases from J, with 19 bases between. This CDR3 has 19 amino acids.

This clone has just one count. J is TRBJ2-2 and V is TRBV7-2; a weak D match, TRBD1 (6 bases). V shed 5 bases and J shed 4 bases, with 11 bases lying between them. The CDR3 runs 14 residues. Germline CDR1 SGHTA, CDR2 FQGNSA. CDR3 sequence reads: CASSNGQPTGELFF. The CDR3, as DNA: TGTGCCAGCAGCAACGGACAGCCCACCGGGGAGCTGTTTTTT.

In DNA, the CDR3 is TGTGCCAGCAGTCCGCCCAGGGGGGTGGGCAATCAGCCCCAGCATTTT. Its translation is CASSPPRGVGNQPQHF. The chain uses TRBV28 and TRBJ1-5, with TRBD1 identical over 7 bases. Trimming cost V 5 bases and J 2 bases; bases outside gene matches: 9. Germline CDR1 MDHEN, CDR2 SYDVKM. The CDR3 spans 16 residues.

J is TRBJ2-2 and V is TRBV13; D tentatively fits TRBD1 or TRBD2 (6 bases each). The V end lost 3 bases, the J end lost 4 bases, and 12 bases lay between the germline ends. This CDR3 comprises 15 residues. CDR1 and CDR2 (germline): PRHDT, FYEKMQ (reference sequence). For the CDR3, the DNA is TGTGCCAGCAGCTTTACGGGGGCCTCCACCGGGGAGCTGTTTTTT. Protein sequence: CASSFTGASTGELFF.

The V gene is TRBV28, the J gene TRBJ1-3, with D unclear. Germline CDR1 MDHEN, CDR2 SYDVKM. The CDR3 runs 13 residues. V lost 8 bases to trimming and J lost 0 bases, with 8 bases between them. The CDR3 DNA follows: TGTGCCAGCGGGTTGTCCTCTGGAAACACCATATATTTT. Amino acid sequence: CASGLSSGNTIYF.

This chain uses TRBV7-2 with TRBJ1-4; D is undetermined. V shed 1 base and J shed 5 bases, with 8 bases lying between them. The CDR3 has 14 amino acids. Germline CDR1 reads SGHTA; CDR2 reads FQGNSA. CDR3 loop: CASSLVADNEKLFF. The CDR3 DNA follows: TGTGCCAGCAGCTTAGTGGCAGACAATGAAAAACTGTTTTTT.

The chain uses TRBV6-4 and TRBJ1-2; D not resolved. Germline V lookup: CDR1 MRHNA, CDR2 SNTAGT. This CDR3 is 14 amino acids long. V was clipped by 4 bases and J by 8 bases, with 17 bases between them. The CDR3 protein is CASSVDGQGLGYTF. In nucleotides, the CDR3 is TGTGCCAGCAGTGTCGACGGTCAAGGGCTGGGCTACACCTTC.

This chain joins TRBV27 and TRBJ2-3; possibly TRBD1 or TRBD2 for D (5 bases each). Germline assignment: CDR1 MNHEY and CDR2 SMNVEV (reference sequence). V gave up 9 bases and J gave up 1 base, with 14 bases separating them. There are 14 residues in the CDR3. CDR3 DNA: TGTGCCAGAAAGCCGGGACCGCGCACAGATACGCAGTATTTT. Protein: CARKPGPRTDTQYF.

J is TRBJ2-1 and V is TRBV7-3, with TRBD2 identical over 9 bases. Germline V gives CDR1 SGHTA, CDR2 FQGTGA. This CDR3 spans 15 amino acids. V was pared by 1 base and J by 7 bases, with 5 bases of the junction left unmatched. CDR3 sequence (DNA): TGTGCCAGCAGCTTAAGCGGGAGGGCCGGGAATGAGCAGTTCTTC. Amino acid sequence: CASSLSGRAGNEQFF.

This chain connects TRBV27 to TRBJ2-7; 7 nucleotides line up with TRBD1. CDR1 and CDR2 (germline): MNHEY, SMNVEV (reference sequence). The CDR3 length is 15 residues. Germline trimming cut 4 bases from V and 5 bases from J; bases unmatched to any gene: 11. The CDR3 nucleotides read TGTGCCAGCAGTTCCGGAGACCGGGACAGCCACGAGCAGTACTTC. This translates into CASSSGDRDSHEQYF.

The chain employs TRBV28 and TRBJ2-7, with 7 bases matching TRBD2. The V gene end was trimmed by 5 bases and the J gene end by 5 bases; junction bases not matched to a gene: 12. Germline CDR1 reads MDHEN; CDR2 reads SYDVKM. The CDR3 has 15 amino acids. DNA for the CDR3: TGTGCCAGCAGTATCCCTTCGGGCGGGAGAAACGAGCAGTACTTC. Its protein product is CASSIPSGGRNEQYF.

This clone showed up just a few times. J is TRBJ1-1 and V is TRBV7-2; 8 nucleotides match TRBD1. The CDR3 contains 15 residues. The germline gives CDR1 SGHTA, CDR2 FQGNSA. Losses at the gene ends were 2 bases for V and 6 bases for J; bases not matched to a gene: 8. Written as DNA, the CDR3 is TGTGCCAGCAGCTTATATGGACAGGGAGCCGCTGAAGCTTTCTTT. This codes for CASSLYGQGAAEAFF.

The chain is built from TRBV6-6 and TRBJ2-5, with 8 bases lining up with TRBD1. This CDR3 region has 15 residues. The V segment lost 5 bases and the J segment 5 bases; nucleotides outside the gene matches: 10. Germline V lookup: CDR1 MNHNY, CDR2 SVGAGI (reference sequence). CDR3 nucleotide sequence: TGTGCCAGCAGTAAATCGACAGGGGTTGGCGAGACCCAGTACTTC. Its translation: CASSKSTGVGETQYF.

The V gene is TRBV6-5, the J gene TRBJ2-7; 7 bases match TRBD2. Germline values: CDR1 MNHEY, CDR2 SVGAGI. The V and J ends lost 2 bases and 7 bases, in that order; junction bases with no gene match: 11. This CDR3 is 15 amino acids long. Here the CDR3 reads CASSYGPTSVWEQYF. The CDR3 DNA reads as TGTGCCAGCAGTTACGGCCCCACTAGCGTTTGGGAGCAGTACTTC.

V usage is TRBV19 and J usage is TRBJ1-3; no clear D. The germline gives CDR1 LNHDA, CDR2 SQIVND (reference sequence). The germline V and J ends were trimmed by 8 bases and 0 bases, with 20 bases remaining between them. The CDR3 is 17 amino acids. The CDR3 is CASAPRERIFSGNTIYF. DNA of the CDR3: TGTGCCAGTGCCCCAAGGGAGCGGATATTCTCTGGAAACACCATATATTTT.

The chain combines TRBV18 with TRBJ2-3; 7 nucleotides align to TRBD2. Germline V lookup: CDR1 KGHSH, CDR2 LQKENI. V gave up 5 bases and J gave up 6 bases; unmatched junction bases: 23. This CDR3 is built from 19 residues. CDR3 coding DNA: TGTGCCAGCTCATCAAGGGCAATTTCATTGGGGACTAACGAGGATACGCAGTATTTT. It yields the protein CASSSRAISLGTNEDTQYF.

V gene TRBV11-2 combines with J gene TRBJ2-7; 8 nucleotides match TRBD2. The CDR3 has 13 residues. V trimming: 5 bases; J trimming: 4 bases; junction bases outside the gene matches: 4. The germline gives CDR1 SGHAT, CDR2 FQNNGV. CDR3 DNA sequence: TGTGCCAGCAGCGGGACTAGTATTTACGAGCAGTACTTC. Translation gives CASSGTSIYEQYF.

The chain joins TRBV7-9 to TRBJ1-2, with 7 bases fitting TRBD1. The CDR3 loop spans 16 amino acids. Germline CDR1 and CDR2: SEHNR and FQNEAQ (reference sequence). The trim removed 5 bases at V and 4 bases at J, leaving 13 bases unmatched. CDR3 region: CASSLSVGTAIYGYTF. The CDR3 DNA sequence: TGTGCCAGCAGCCTTTCGGTCGGGACAGCGATCTATGGCTACACCTTC.

The CDR3 coding sequence is TGTGCCAGCTCACCTCGCCAAAATCCGGGACAGGGGGCCCACGAGCAGTACTTC. This translates into CASSPRQNPGQGAHEQYF. V gene TRBV18 combines with J gene TRBJ2-7; TRBD1 aligns across 12 bases. The V gene's germline CDR1 is KGHSH and CDR2 LQKENI. Unmatched junction bases numbered 14, after V lost 3 bases and J lost 5 bases. This CDR3 is 18 amino acids long.

The V and J genes are TRBV6-5 and TRBJ2-7; possibly TRBD1 for D (6 bases). The CDR3 sequence is 13 residues long. V gave up 5 bases and J gave up 2 bases, with 10 bases separating them. Germline-derived CDR1 and CDR2 are MNHEY and SVGAGI. CDR3 nucleotides: TGTGCCAGCAGTGTCCGGGACACCTACGAGCAGTACTTC. As protein: CASSVRDTYEQYF.

This chain links TRBV7-2 with TRBJ2-7, with D perhaps matching TRBD1 or TRBD2 (6 bases each). The CDR3 consists of 15 residues. Trimming shortened V by 6 bases and J by 2 bases, and 17 bases separated the two germline ends. The germline V gene has CDR1 SGHTA and CDR2 FQGNSA. The CDR3: CASSYRDSTPYEQYF. The CDR3 nucleotides are TGTGCCAGCAGTTACAGGGACTCAACTCCCTACGAGCAGTACTTC.

The V call is TRBV5-4, the J call TRBJ1-5, with 8 bases matching TRBD1. The CDR3 runs 15 residues. Trimming took 3 bases from V and 1 from J; bases not matched to a gene: 3. From germline, CDR1 is SGHNT and CDR2 YYREEE (reference sequence). This CDR3 reads CASSSGGSSNQPQHF. As DNA, the CDR3 is TGTGCCAGCAGCTCAGGGGGCTCGAGCAATCAGCCCCAGCATTTT.

This sequence joins TRBV7-2 and TRBJ2-7; perhaps TRBD2 as D (6 bases). CDR1 and CDR2 (germline): SGHTA, FQGNSA. The CDR3 contains 11 residues. V shed 5 bases and J shed 4 bases, with 6 bases lying between them. For the CDR3, the DNA is TGTGCCAGCAGCCGGGGGTACGAGCAGTACTTC. Its translation is CASSRGYEQYF.